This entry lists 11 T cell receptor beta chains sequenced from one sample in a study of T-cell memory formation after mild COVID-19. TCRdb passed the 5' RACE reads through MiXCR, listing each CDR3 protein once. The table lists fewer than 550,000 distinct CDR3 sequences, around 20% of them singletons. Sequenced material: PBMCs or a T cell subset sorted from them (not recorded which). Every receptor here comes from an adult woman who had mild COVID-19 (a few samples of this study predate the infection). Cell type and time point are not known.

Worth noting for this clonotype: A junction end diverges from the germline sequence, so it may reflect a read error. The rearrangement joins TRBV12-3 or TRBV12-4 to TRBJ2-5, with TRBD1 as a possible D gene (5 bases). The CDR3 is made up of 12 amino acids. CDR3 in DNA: TGTGCCAGCAGTTTAGGGACACTTCACAACCACTTC. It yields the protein CASSLGTLHNHF.

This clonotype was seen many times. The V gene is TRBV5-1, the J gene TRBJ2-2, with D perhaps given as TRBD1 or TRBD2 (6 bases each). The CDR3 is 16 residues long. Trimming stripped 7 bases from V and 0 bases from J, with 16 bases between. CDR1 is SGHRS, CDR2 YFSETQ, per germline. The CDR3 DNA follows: TGCGCCAGCGCCAAAGGGGGGCCGTCGAACACCGGGGAGCTGTTTTTT. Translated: CASAKGGPSNTGELFF.

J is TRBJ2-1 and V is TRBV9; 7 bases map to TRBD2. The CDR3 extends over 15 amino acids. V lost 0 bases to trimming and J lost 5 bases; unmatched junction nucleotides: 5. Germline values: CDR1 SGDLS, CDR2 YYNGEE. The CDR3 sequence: CASSVEASGDNEQFF. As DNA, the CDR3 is TGTGCCAGCAGCGTAGAGGCTAGCGGAGACAATGAGCAGTTCTTC.

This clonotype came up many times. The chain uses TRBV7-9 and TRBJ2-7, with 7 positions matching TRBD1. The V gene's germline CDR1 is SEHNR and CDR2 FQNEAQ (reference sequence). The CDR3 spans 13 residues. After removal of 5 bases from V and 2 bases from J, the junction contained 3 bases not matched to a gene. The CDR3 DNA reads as TGTGCCAGCAGCCCGCAGGGGGCCTACGAGCAGTACTTC. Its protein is CASSPQGAYEQYF.

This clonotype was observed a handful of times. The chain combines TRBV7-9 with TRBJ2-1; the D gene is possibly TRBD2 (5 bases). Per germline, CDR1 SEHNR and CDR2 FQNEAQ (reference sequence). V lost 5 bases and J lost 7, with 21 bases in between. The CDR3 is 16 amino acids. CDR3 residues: CASSPGRGRLGNEQFF. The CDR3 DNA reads TGTGCCAGCAGCCCCGGCAGAGGGAGACTCGGGAATGAGCAGTTCTTC.

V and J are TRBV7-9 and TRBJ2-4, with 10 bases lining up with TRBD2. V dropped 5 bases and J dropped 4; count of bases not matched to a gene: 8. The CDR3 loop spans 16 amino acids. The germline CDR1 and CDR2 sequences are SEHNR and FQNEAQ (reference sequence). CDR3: CASSPLAGEVKNIQYF. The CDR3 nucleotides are TGTGCCAGCAGCCCCCTAGCGGGAGAGGTGAAAAACATTCAGTACTTC.

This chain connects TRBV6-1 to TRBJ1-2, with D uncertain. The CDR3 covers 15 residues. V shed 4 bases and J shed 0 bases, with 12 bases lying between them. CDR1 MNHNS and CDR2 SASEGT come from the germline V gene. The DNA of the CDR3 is TGTGCCAGCAGTGTTTCCGGGTCTACTAACTATGGCTACACCTTC. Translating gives CASSVSGSTNYGYTF.

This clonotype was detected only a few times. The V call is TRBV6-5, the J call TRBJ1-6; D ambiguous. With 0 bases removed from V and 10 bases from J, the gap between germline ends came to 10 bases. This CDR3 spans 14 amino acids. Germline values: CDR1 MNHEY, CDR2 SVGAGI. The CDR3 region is CASSYSTIESPLHF. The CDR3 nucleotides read TGTGCCAGCAGTTACTCGACAATAGAATCACCCCTCCACTTT.

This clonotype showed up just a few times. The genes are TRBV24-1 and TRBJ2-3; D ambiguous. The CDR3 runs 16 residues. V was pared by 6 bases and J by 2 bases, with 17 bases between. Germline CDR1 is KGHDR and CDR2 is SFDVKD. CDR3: CATSMGRNKYTDTQYF. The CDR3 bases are TGTGCCACCAGTATGGGTCGGAACAAGTACACAGATACGCAGTATTTT.

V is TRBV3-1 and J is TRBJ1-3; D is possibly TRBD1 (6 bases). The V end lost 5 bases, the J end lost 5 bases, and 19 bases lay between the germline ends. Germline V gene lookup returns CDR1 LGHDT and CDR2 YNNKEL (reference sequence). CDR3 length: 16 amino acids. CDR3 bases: TGTGCCAGCAGCGAAGCAGCCGGGACAACTAGAAACACCATATATTTT. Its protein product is CASSEAAGTTRNTIYF.

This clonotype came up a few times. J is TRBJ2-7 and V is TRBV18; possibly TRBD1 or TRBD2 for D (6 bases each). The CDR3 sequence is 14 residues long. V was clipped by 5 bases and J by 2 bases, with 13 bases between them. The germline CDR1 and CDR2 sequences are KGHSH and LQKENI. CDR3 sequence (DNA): TGTGCCAGCTCATCGGGGGCCTCCACCTACGAGCAGTACTTC. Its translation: CASSSGASTYEQYF.